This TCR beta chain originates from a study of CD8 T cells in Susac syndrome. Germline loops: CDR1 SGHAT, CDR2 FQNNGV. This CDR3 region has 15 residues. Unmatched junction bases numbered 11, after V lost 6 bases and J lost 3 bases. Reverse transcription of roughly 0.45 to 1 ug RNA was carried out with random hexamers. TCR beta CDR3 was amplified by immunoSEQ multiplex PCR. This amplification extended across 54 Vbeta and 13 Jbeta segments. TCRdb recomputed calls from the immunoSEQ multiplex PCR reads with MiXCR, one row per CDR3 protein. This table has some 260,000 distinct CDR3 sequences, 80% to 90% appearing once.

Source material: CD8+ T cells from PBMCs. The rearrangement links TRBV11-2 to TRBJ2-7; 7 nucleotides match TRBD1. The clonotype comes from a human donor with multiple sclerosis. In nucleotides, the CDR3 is TGTGCCAGCAGTTTCGCGGACAGGTCCCACTACGAGCAGTACTTC. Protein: CASSFADRSHYEQYF.